The 4 T cell receptor beta chains below come from one sample, sequenced in a study of blood T cell repertoires in COVID-19. TCRdb keeps only in-frame clones here, not all; method: immunoSEQ multiplex PCR. The sample has 220,000 or so clones, 86% seen once; the top ten hold 10%. Sequencing input: peripheral blood. The source is a woman in her fifties or sixties with COVID-19, enrolled during active disease.

The V gene is TRBV3-1 (or the pseudogene TRBV3-2), the J gene TRBJ2-5, with TRBD2 identical over 7 bases. The CDR3 totals 17 residues. Germline V gene sequence: CDR1 LGHDT, CDR2 YNNKEL (reference sequence). V was pared by 1 base and J by 2 bases, with 10 bases of the junction left unmatched. CDR3 in amino acids: CASSQVPGPSGQETQYF. CDR3 nucleotide sequence: TGTGCCAGCAGCCAAGTTCCGGGGCCTAGCGGTCAAGAGACCCAGTACTTC.

J is TRBJ2-7 and V is TRBV5-6, with 8 bases aligning to TRBD1. With V trimmed by 6 bases and J by 0 bases, 8 bases remained unmatched. This CDR3 region has 15 residues. Per the germline V gene, CDR1 is SGHDT and CDR2 is YYEEEE. The CDR3 loop reads CASNLQGGSSYEQYF. CDR3 DNA: TGTGCCAGCAACTTACAGGGGGGCAGCTCCTACGAGCAGTACTTC. Looking up the rest from reference TRBV5-6 and TRBJ2-7 gives the full variable domain: DAGVTQSPTHLIKTRGQQVTLRCSPKSGHDTVSWYQQALGQGPQFIFQYYEEEERQRGNFPDRFSGHQFPNYSSELNVNALLLGDSALYLCASNLQGGSSYEQYFGPGTRLTVT.

V and J are TRBV24-1 and TRBJ2-1; D possibly corresponds to TRBD1 (6 bases). This CDR3 has 15 amino acids. CDR1 and CDR2 (germline): KGHDR, SFDVKD. V lost 6 bases to trimming and J lost 6 bases, with 17 bases between them. CDR3 nucleotides: TGTGCCACCAGTAAACCCGGGACAAGCGCCAATGAGCAGTTCTTC. It translates to CATSKPGTSANEQFF.

The genes are TRBV5-6 and TRBJ2-7; no clear D gene. Per the germline V gene, CDR1 is SGHDT and CDR2 is YYEEEE. The CDR3 runs to 15 residues. V lost 4 bases and J lost 2, with 16 bases in between. The CDR3 coding sequence is TGTGCCAGCAGCCCCGGTCTGGGCAGTCCCTACGAGCAGTACTTC. Its protein is CASSPGLGSPYEQYF.